The 28 T cell receptor beta chains reported below all come from one sample, sequenced in a study of CD4 T cells in relation to SARS-CoV-2 and coronaviruses. CD4+ T cells from unexposed donors were obtained before the COVID-19 pandemic (2011-2018). After less than 11 days of culture, CD4+ T cells were isolated. Antigens of these TCRs are unknown. Produced via immunoSEQ multiplex PCR; TCRdb's table is partial and in-frame only. The table has roughly 20,000 clones, around 66% seen once. Sequenced material: CD4+ T cells from PBMCs, cultured in vitro. Source of these receptors: a human donor in good health.

This chain uses TRBV7-8 with TRBJ2-5; the D is unclear. Between the trimmed V and J ends, which lost 5 bases and 8 bases, there was a span of 30 bases. Germline V gene sequence: CDR1 SGHVS, CDR2 FQNEAQ. This CDR3 has 18 amino acids. CDR3 in DNA: TGTGCCAGCAGCACGCCTCGGATGACGCAGACATTGGTCGAAACCCAGTACTTC. It specifies CASSTPRMTQTLVETQYF.

This clone has just a few counts. The J gene is TRBJ1-2, the V gene TRBV30; D is unresolved. From germline, CDR1 is GTSNPN and CDR2 SVGIG (reference sequence). This CDR3 region has 11 residues. Trimming cost V 0 bases and J 4 bases, with 3 bases left between them. The CDR3 bases are TGTGCCTGGAGTGTTAGCTATGGCTACACCTTC. This gives the protein CAWSVSYGYTF.

The V and J genes are TRBV2 and TRBJ2-2; 8 bases are shared with TRBD1. V was pared by 4 bases and J by 2 bases, with 3 bases of the junction left unmatched. The CDR3 consists of 15 residues. Germline CDR1 reads SNHLY; CDR2 reads FYNNEI. DNA for the CDR3: TGTGCCAGCAGTGCCAGGGGGCCTAACACCGGGGAGCTGTTTTTT. Its protein is CASSARGPNTGELFF.

The CDR3 coding sequence is TGCGCCAGCAGCCAAGACTCGACTGTCACCGGGGAGCTGTTTTTT. Amino acid sequence: CASSQDSTVTGELFF. The J gene is TRBJ2-2, the V gene TRBV4-3; D call uncertain. Germline V gives CDR1 LGHNA, CDR2 YSLEER. The CDR3 is 15 residues long. V was trimmed by 0 bases and J by 4 bases, leaving 9 bases between them.

This clone came up a few times. This chain links TRBV7-2 with TRBJ2-3, with D perhaps matching TRBD2 (6 bases). The CDR3 sequence is 13 residues long. The V gene's germline CDR1 is SGHTA and CDR2 FQGNSA. The ends were cut back, 8 bases at V and 3 bases at J, with 12 bases in the middle. The CDR3 region is CASGGAITDTQYF. The DNA of the CDR3 is TGTGCCAGCGGAGGGGCGATTACAGATACGCAGTATTTT.

The J gene is TRBJ2-1, the V gene TRBV28; a possible D gene is TRBD2 (5 bases). CDR3 length: 11 amino acids. V was pared by 3 bases and J by 14 bases, with 11 bases between. Germline lookup yields CDR1 MDHEN and CDR2 SYDVKM. CDR3 nucleotide sequence: TGTGCCAGCAGTTTCCGCGACTATAAGTTCTTC. This gives the protein CASSFRDYKFF.

The chain employs TRBV2 and TRBJ1-3; the D is unclear. V lost 2 bases, J lost 4 bases, and 3 bases lay in between. Germline CDR1 reads SNHLY; CDR2 reads FYNNEI. The CDR3 is 12 residues long. The CDR3 region has the DNA TGTGCCAGCAGTGAACAGGGAAACACCATATATTTT. Protein: CASSEQGNTIYF.

The chain has TRBV7-8 and TRBJ2-3; 9 bases agree with TRBD2. The trim removed 5 bases at V and 8 bases at J, leaving 11 bases unmatched. The germline gives CDR1 SGHVS, CDR2 FQNEAQ. CDR3 length equals 15 residues. CDR3 region: CASSPLGGGEVTQYF. The CDR3 nucleotides read TGTGCCAGCAGCCCATTGGGCGGGGGGGAGGTTACGCAGTATTTT.

CDR3 residues: CTSSQDSGPKGMADTQYF. The CDR3 DNA is TGCACCAGCAGCCAAGATAGTGGTCCCAAGGGGATGGCAGATACGCAGTATTTT. The V and J genes are TRBV1 and TRBJ2-3; TRBD1, as called in the table, went unchecked against the DNA. TRBV1 is classified as a pseudogene. This CDR3 is built from 18 residues.

In this sample, this clone turned up a few times. The chain has TRBV27 and TRBJ1-4; D might be TRBD1 (6 bases). This CDR3 comprises 12 residues. Deletions cut 6 bases from V and 14 bases from J, with 16 bases between. Germline CDR1 reads MNHEY; CDR2 reads SMNVEV (reference sequence). CDR3 sequence (DNA): TGTGCCAGCAGCTGGTCAGGGGAGATCCTGTTTTTT. The encoded protein is CASSWSGEILFF.

The V gene is TRBV5-1, the J gene TRBJ2-7; D call uncertain. Per the germline V gene, CDR1 is SGHRS and CDR2 is YFSETQ. This CDR3 contains 13 residues. Trimming stripped 0 bases from V and 3 bases from J, with 7 bases between. This CDR3 is CASSLVVSYEQYF. DNA for the CDR3: TGCGCCAGCAGCTTGGTGGTCAGCTACGAGCAGTACTTC.

V usage is TRBV7-2 and J usage is TRBJ2-1; D is perhaps TRBD2 (6 bases). Trimming took off 1 base at V and 6 bases at J, with 19 bases between the two ends. Germline V gene sequence: CDR1 SGHTA, CDR2 FQGNSA. The CDR3 totals 17 residues. The CDR3 spells CASSLVGGSAGSNEQFF. For the CDR3, the DNA is TGTGCCAGCAGCTTAGTTGGAGGGAGTGCGGGCTCCAATGAGCAGTTCTTC. The full variable domain, completed using reference TRBV7-2 and TRBJ2-1, is GAGVSQSPSNKVTEKGKDVELRCDPISGHTALYWYRQSLGQGLEFLIYFQGNSAPDKSGLPSDRFSAERTGGSVSTLTIQRTQQEDSAVYLCASSLVGGSAGSNEQFFGPGTRLTVL.

The genes are TRBV19 and TRBJ2-2, with D possibly being TRBD2 (5 bases). Germline values: CDR1 LNHDA, CDR2 SQIVND (reference sequence). Trimming cost V 9 bases and J 1 base, with 15 bases left between them. This CDR3 has 15 residues. For the CDR3, the DNA is TGTGCCAGCCGACGAGAGGAGGTGAACACCGGGGAGCTGTTTTTT. This sequence encodes CASRREEVNTGELFF.

This clone was counted a few times. The rearrangement links TRBV5-4 to TRBJ1-5; 9 bases agree with TRBD1. V trimming: 7 bases; J trimming: 0 bases; junction bases outside the gene matches: 2. This CDR3 comprises 14 residues. Germline CDR1 and CDR2: SGHNT and YYREEE (reference sequence). The CDR3 protein is CASSTGGSNQPQHF. The CDR3 nucleotides read TGTGCCAGCTCGACAGGGGGTAGCAATCAGCCCCAGCATTTT.

This clone showed up just a few times. The CDR3 nucleotides are TGTGCCAGCAGTTACTCCGGGCAAGGGCAGCAGTACTTC. Protein product: CASSYSGQGQQYF. The gene calls are TRBV6-2 or TRBV6-3 and TRBJ2-7; no definite D call. The CDR3 is 13 amino acids. The germline CDR1 and CDR2 sequences are MNHEY and SVGEGT. V lost 0 bases to trimming and J lost 8 bases, with 11 bases between them.

This chain connects TRBV7-2 to TRBJ2-7, with TRBD1 matching 9 bases. Per the germline V gene, CDR1 is SGHTA and CDR2 is FQGNSA. The J segment lost 7 bases and the V segment lost 5 bases, leaving 9 bases of the junction unmatched. The CDR3 sequence is 14 residues long. CDR3 sequence: CASSTGQGPREQYF. In DNA, the CDR3 is TGTGCCAGCAGCACCGGACAGGGGCCAAGGGAGCAGTACTTC.

The chain has TRBV7-2 and TRBJ1-3, with a weak D call TRBD1 (6 bases). Germline CDR1 is SGHTA and CDR2 is FQGNSA. The CDR3 consists of 14 residues. Trimming shortened V by 5 bases and J by 4 bases, and 12 bases separated the two germline ends. The CDR3 spells CASSPTGYGNTIYF. Written as DNA, the CDR3 is TGTGCCAGCAGCCCCACAGGGTACGGAAACACCATATATTTT. Full variable domain (rest looked up from reference TRBV7-2 and TRBJ1-3): GAGVSQSPSNKVTEKGKDVELRCDPISGHTALYWYRQSLGQGLEFLIYFQGNSAPDKSGLPSDRFSAERTGGSVSTLTIQRTQQEDSAVYLCASSPTGYGNTIYFGEGSWLTVV.

J is TRBJ1-1 and V is TRBV18; 10 positions match TRBD1. The V gene's germline CDR1 is KGHSH and CDR2 LQKENI. Losses at the gene ends were 2 bases for V and 2 bases for J; bases not matched to a gene: 2. This CDR3 region has 15 residues. The CDR3 DNA follows: TGTGCCAGCTCACCAGGGACAGGGGTAAACACTGAAGCTTTCTTT. Amino acids: CASSPGTGVNTEAFF.

CDR3 region: CATEQGYNSPLHF. CDR3 DNA sequence: TGTGCCACGGAACAGGGGTATAATTCACCCCTCCACTTT. This rearrangement joins TRBV10-3 to TRBJ1-6, with 7 bases fitting TRBD1. CDR3 length equals 13 residues. Germline CDR1 is ENHRY and CDR2 is SYGVKD. Unmatched junction bases numbered 4, after V lost 10 bases and J lost 4 bases.

The chain combines TRBV9 with TRBJ2-7, with D possibly called TRBD1 or TRBD2 (6 bases each). The ends were cut back, 4 bases at V and 2 bases at J, with 13 bases in the middle. The CDR3 spans 14 residues. Germline V gene sequence: CDR1 SGDLS, CDR2 YYNGEE. CDR3 DNA: TGTGCCAGCAGCCCCGGGGGCAGGGCCTACGAGCAGTACTTC. This encodes CASSPGGRAYEQYF.

V and J are TRBV10-3 and TRBJ2-2; D unresolved. Trimming removed 6 bases from V and 0 bases from J, with 5 bases in between. From germline, CDR1 is ENHRY and CDR2 SYGVKD. The CDR3 has 13 residues. The CDR3 sequence is CAIRGPNTGELFF. The CDR3 DNA reads as TGTGCCATCAGAGGACCGAACACCGGGGAGCTGTTTTTT.

V usage is TRBV7-2 and J usage is TRBJ1-2; a weak D match, TRBD1 (5 bases). The CDR3 length is 14 residues. Trimming shortened V by 0 bases and J by 4 bases, and 9 bases separated the two germline ends. Germline lookup yields CDR1 SGHTA and CDR2 FQGNSA. The DNA for the CDR3 is TGTGCCAGCAGCTTAGCTGACAGCACCTATGGCTACACCTTC. Translated: CASSLADSTYGYTF.

V usage is TRBV6-4 and J usage is TRBJ2-1, with a weak D call TRBD2 (6 bases). The CDR3 contains 12 residues. Per germline, CDR1 MRHNA and CDR2 SNTAGT. V dropped 2 bases and J dropped 15 bases, with 14 bases sitting between them. CDR3 sequence (DNA): TGTGCCAGCAGTGACCAAGGGACTCTCCCGTTCTTC. Protein sequence: CASSDQGTLPFF.

Only one count was recorded for this clone. The chain is built from TRBV19 and TRBJ2-3; perhaps TRBD2 as D (5 bases). Trimming left V 6 bases short and J 0 bases short, with 10 bases between. Germline V CDR1 and CDR2: LNHDA, SQIVND (reference sequence). CDR3 length: 14 amino acids. The CDR3 loop is CASSRTASTDTQYF. The CDR3 DNA is TGTGCCAGTAGCCGGACTGCCAGCACAGATACGCAGTATTTT.

The sample holds one count of this clone. This rearrangement joins TRBV11-3 to TRBJ2-3, with D tentatively TRBD2 (5 bases). This CDR3 is built from 14 residues. Trimming removed 4 bases at V and 6 bases at J, with 14 bases between. Germline lookup yields CDR1 SGHNT and CDR2 YENEEA. The CDR3 loop is CASSSRGDHDTQYF. The CDR3 DNA follows: TGTGCCAGCAGCTCTCGGGGAGACCACGATACGCAGTATTTT.

The chain recombines TRBV9 with TRBJ1-1; TRBD1 matches 8 bases. The CDR3 is 15 residues long. The germline CDR1 and CDR2 sequences are SGDLS and YYNGEE. J gave up 3 bases and V 1 base, and 5 bases lay outside the gene matches. CDR3 sequence: CASSVSGTGYTEAFF. CDR3 bases: TGTGCCAGCAGCGTATCCGGGACAGGCTACACTGAAGCTTTCTTT.

This chain joins TRBV29-1 and TRBJ1-1; 7 bases line up with TRBD1. The CDR3 extends over 13 amino acids. Trimming at V came to 6 bases and at J to 1 base, leaving 5 bases not matched to a gene. CDR1 is SQVTM and CDR2 is ANQGSEA in the germline V gene. The CDR3 is CSVVTGTNTEAFF. The CDR3 region has the DNA TGCAGCGTAGTGACAGGGACGAACACTGAAGCTTTCTTT.

The chain uses TRBV9 and TRBJ2-3; D gene uncertain. Germline loops: CDR1 SGDLS, CDR2 YYNGEE. V lost 0 bases, J lost 1 base, and 12 bases lay in between. This CDR3 has 16 amino acids. The CDR3 DNA follows: TGTGCCAGCAGCGTAGCGGTTCTCTCCGGCACAGATACGCAGTATTTT. Amino acids: CASSVAVLSGTDTQYF.